This record looks at one TCR beta chain sequence and its context. Its antigen remains unknown. The data belong to a study of cytomegalovirus exposure and HLA in healthy donors. Germline assignment: CDR1 LGHNA and CDR2 YSLEER. The CDR3 is 17 amino acids. V lost 1 base and J lost 2; bases outside the gene matches: 9. This PCR relied on a set of 60 Vbeta primers and 13 Jbeta primers. The repertoire was sequenced with immunoSEQ multiplex PCR; TCRdb's copy has only in-frame clones and lacks some. This sample carries 50,000 to 60,000 clones, around 66% of them seen once, and the ten largest clones take approximately 2.7%. Study-wide points: Three CMV-associated chains proved CMV antigen-specific in vitro. The study found most TCR sequences rare, yet found some public TCRs in many donors. V segments that were indistinguishable, TRBV6-2 and TRBV6-3 among them, were omitted from analysis.

V usage is TRBV4-3 and J usage is TRBJ2-3; 7 bases fit TRBD2. Source material: PBMCs. The receptor comes from a young man in good health and CMV-seronegative. The CDR3 here is CASSQVPTGLFTDTQYF. The DNA for the CDR3 is TGCGCCAGCAGCCAAGTCCCGACGGGACTATTCACAGATACGCAGTATTTT.